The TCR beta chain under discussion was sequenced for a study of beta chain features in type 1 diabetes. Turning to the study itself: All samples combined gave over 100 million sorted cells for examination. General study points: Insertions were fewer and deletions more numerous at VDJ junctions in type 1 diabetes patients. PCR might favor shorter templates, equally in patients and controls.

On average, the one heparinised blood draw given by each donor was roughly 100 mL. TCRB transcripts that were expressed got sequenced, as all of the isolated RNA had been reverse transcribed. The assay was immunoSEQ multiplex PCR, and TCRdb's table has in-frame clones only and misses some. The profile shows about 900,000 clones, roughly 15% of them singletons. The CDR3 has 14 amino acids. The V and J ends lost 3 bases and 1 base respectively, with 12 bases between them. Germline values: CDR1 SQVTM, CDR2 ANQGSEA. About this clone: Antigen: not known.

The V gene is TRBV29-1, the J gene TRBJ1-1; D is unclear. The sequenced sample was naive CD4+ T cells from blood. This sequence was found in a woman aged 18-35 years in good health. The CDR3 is CSVDNRGKNTEAFF. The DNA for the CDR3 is TGCAGCGTTGACAATCGAGGGAAGAACACTGAAGCTTTCTTT.